Given below is one T cell receptor beta chain in context. Its target is unknown. This CDR3 has 14 residues. The V and J ends lost 3 bases and 0 bases respectively, with 10 bases between them. Per germline, CDR1 DFQATT and CDR2 SNEGSKA (reference sequence). These data come from a study of identical twins. Study outcomes and limitations: Carriage of fewer insertions was seen in abundant cord blood beta clonotypes, whereas memory repertoires showed none. Those out-of-frame alpha sequences shared by twins showed an excess of low generation probability. Invariant T cells like MAIT and iNKT could partly confound the zero-insertion analyses.

Each CDR3 protein is one row after TCRdb ran MiXCR on the 5' RACE reads. The data hold more than 650,000 distinct CDR3 sequences, with less than 7% observed a single time. Every donor was a healthy Caucasian. The J gene is TRBJ2-3, the V gene TRBV20-1; TRBD1 might be the D (6 bases). This TCR derives from a man aged 18 to 30 in good health. Sequencing was done on a sample of naive T cells sorted from blood. The CDR3 sequence: CSASRRGSTDTQYF. The CDR3 DNA reads TGCAGTGCTAGTCGCAGGGGAAGCACAGATACGCAGTATTTT.